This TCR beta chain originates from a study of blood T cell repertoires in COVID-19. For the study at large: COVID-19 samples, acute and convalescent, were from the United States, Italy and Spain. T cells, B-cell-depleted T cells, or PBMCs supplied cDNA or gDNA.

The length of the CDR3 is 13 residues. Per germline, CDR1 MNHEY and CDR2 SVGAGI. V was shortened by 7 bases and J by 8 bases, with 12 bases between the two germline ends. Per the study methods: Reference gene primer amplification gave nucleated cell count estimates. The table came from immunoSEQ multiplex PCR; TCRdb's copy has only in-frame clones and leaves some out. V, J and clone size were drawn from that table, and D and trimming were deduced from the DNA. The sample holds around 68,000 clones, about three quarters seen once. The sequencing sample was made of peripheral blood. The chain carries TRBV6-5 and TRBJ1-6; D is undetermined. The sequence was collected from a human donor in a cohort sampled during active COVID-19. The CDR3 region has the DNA TGTGCCAGCACGAGGCAGTCGGATTCACCCCTCCACTTT. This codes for CASTRQSDSPLHF.